The present entry profiles one TCR beta chain with its context. Its target is unknown. The data derive from a study of T cell responses to AZD1222 COVID-19 vaccine. Study-level information: Pooled in the analysis were second doses at about 4 or about 12 weeks.

This CDR3 region has 12 residues. V gave up 1 base and J gave up 6 bases, with 4 bases separating them. From germline, CDR1 is SGHTA and CDR2 FQGNSA. Profiled with immunoSEQ multiplex PCR; TCRdb holds only in-frame clones, not every one. The profile shows 150,000 to 170,000 clones, less than 90% of them singletons. General study points: Regions 160-218 and 743-854 dominated among vaccine-associated CD4 TCRs spanning spike. Donors skewed white British and female; clonal diversity was possibly underestimated.

The chain carries TRBV7-2 and TRBJ2-1; D gene uncertain. This receptor was taken from an adult in good health. Sequences were derived from peripheral blood, sampled on day 0 of AZD1222 vaccination. CDR3 nucleotides: TGTGCCAGCAGCTTAGTCAGCAATGAGCAGTTCTTC. Translating gives CASSLVSNEQFF. Together with reference TRBV7-2 and TRBJ2-1, the CDR3 gives the full variable domain: GAGVSQSPSNKVTEKGKDVELRCDPISGHTALYWYRQSLGQGLEFLIYFQGNSAPDKSGLPSDRFSAERTGGSVSTLTIQRTQQEDSAVYLCASSLVSNEQFFGPGTRLTVL.